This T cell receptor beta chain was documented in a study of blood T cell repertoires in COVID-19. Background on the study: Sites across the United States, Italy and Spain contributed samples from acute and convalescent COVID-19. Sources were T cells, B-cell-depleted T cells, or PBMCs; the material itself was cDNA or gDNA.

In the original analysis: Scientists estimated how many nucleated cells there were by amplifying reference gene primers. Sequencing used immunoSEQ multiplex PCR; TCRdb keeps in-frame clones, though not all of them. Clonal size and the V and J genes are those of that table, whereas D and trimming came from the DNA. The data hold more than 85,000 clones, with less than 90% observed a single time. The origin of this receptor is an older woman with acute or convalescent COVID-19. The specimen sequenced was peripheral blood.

CDR3 residues: CASSHETGIGYTF. The CDR3 DNA reads TGTGCCAGCAGCCACGAGACAGGGATCGGCTACACCTTC. The chain links TRBV3-1 (or the pseudogene TRBV3-2) to TRBJ1-2; TRBD1 matches at 7 bases. The germline gives CDR1 LGHDT, CDR2 YNNKEL (reference sequence). V lost 3 bases, J lost 8 bases, and 6 bases stayed unmatched. The CDR3 consists of 13 residues.